Listed below are T cell receptor beta chains from one sample, sequenced in a study of CD8 T cells in ankylosing spondylitis. TCRdb passed the 5' RACE reads through MiXCR, listing each CDR3 protein once. The sample lists under 300,000 distinct CDR3 sequences, approximately 9% seen once, with around 7% in the top ten. Sequencing was carried out using blood, either unsorted or a sorted T cell fraction (not recorded which). The receptors come from a male donor with ankylosing spondylitis or in good health (not recorded which). CDR3s include the opening cysteine and the closing phenylalanine or tryptophan. The D gene is left open where the match is weak. Only part of the rows carry a size: once, few, many, or a class if the clone is expanded.

cdr3_aa cdr3_nt j_call clone_size d_call v_call
CASSLEKQTGRDQETQYF TGTGCCAGCAGCTTAGAGAAGCAGACAGGGAGGGACCAAGAGACCCAGTACTTC TRBJ2-5 . . TRBV7-6
CSVEIYEQFF TGCAGCGTTGAGATCTATGAGCAGTTCTTC TRBJ2-1 many . TRBV29-1
CASSFRGSAEAFF TGCGCCAGCAGCTTCCGGGGCTCGGCTGAAGCTTTCTTT TRBJ1-1 few . TRBV5-1
CASREDYVREAFF TGTGCCAGCAGGGAGGACTATGTACGAGAAGCTTTCTTT TRBJ1-1 few . TRBV6-1
CSATRTTNYGYTF TGCAGTGCTACAAGGACAACTAACTATGGCTACACCTTC TRBJ1-2 many . TRBV20-1
CSVEDRGQRIYGYTF TGCAGCGTTGAAGATCGTGGCCAGCGGATCTATGGCTACACCTTC TRBJ1-2 . . TRBV29-1
CASSQDGVFSSGTYNEQFF TGCGCCAGCAGCCAAGATGGGGTTTTTTCTAGCGGCACCTACAATGAGCAGTTCTTC TRBJ2-1 . TRBD2 TRBV4-3
CASSRMGSRPQHF TGCGCCAGCAGCCGGATGGGTTCCAGGCCCCAGCATTTT TRBJ1-5 many . TRBV5-1
CASSPDSRTAIYF TGTGCCAGCAGCCCGGACAGCCGCACAGCCATATATTTT TRBJ1-3 many . TRBV7-9
CASSPWDSTYEQYF TGTGCCAGCAGTCCGTGGGACAGTACCTACGAGCAGTACTTC TRBJ2-7 few TRBD1 TRBV27
CASSFGGTGGETQYF TGCGCCAGCAGCTTCGGGGGGACAGGTGGGGAGACCCAGTACTTC TRBJ2-5 many . TRBV5-1
CASSESVQGAQETQYF TGCGCCAGCAGCGAGAGCGTACAGGGGGCCCAAGAGACCCAGTACTTC TRBJ2-5 many TRBD1 TRBV5-1
CATNGITGGIQYF TGTGCCACCAACGGGATCACCGGGGGCATTCAGTACTTC TRBJ2-4 many . TRBV28
CSASGTGNTIYF TGCAGTGCTAGTGGGACAGGAAACACCATATATTTT TRBJ1-3 many . TRBV20-1
CASSLDSDTQYF TGTGCCAGCAGCTTAGATTCAGATACGCAGTATTTT TRBJ2-3 many . TRBV11-3
CASSEYGRITEAFF TGTGCCAGCAGTGAATATGGACGGATCACTGAAGCTTTCTTT TRBJ1-1 many . TRBV25-1
CASSVVGQSEQFF TGTGCCAGCAGCGTAGTAGGTCAAAGTGAGCAGTTCTTC TRBJ2-1 many . TRBV9
CASTSGQESTEAFF TGTGCCAGCACCTCGGGACAGGAATCGACTGAAGCTTTCTTT TRBJ1-1 many TRBD1 TRBV9
CASSPQRRHITYEQYF TGTGCCAGCAGCCCTCAAAGAAGACACATTACCTACGAGCAGTACTTC TRBJ2-7 many . TRBV3-1
CASKALSPLAKNIQYF TGTGCCAGTAAGGCACTCAGCCCCCTAGCCAAAAACATTCAGTACTTC TRBJ2-4 many . TRBV19
CASSQEGQISYEQYF TGTGCCAGCAGCCAAGAGGGTCAGATTTCCTACGAGCAGTACTTC TRBJ2-7 many . TRBV4-2
CASSQEWTGPDTQYF TGCGCCAGCAGCCAAGAGTGGACAGGCCCAGATACGCAGTATTTT TRBJ2-3 . TRBD1 TRBV4-3
CASSYSVGTENYNEQFF TGTGCCAGCAGTTACTCTGTTGGGACGGAGAATTACAATGAGCAGTTCTTC TRBJ2-1 . . TRBV6-2/TRBV6-3
CSVDMSALEDYGYTF TGCAGCGTTGATATGTCAGCTCTAGAGGACTATGGCTACACCTTC TRBJ1-2 many . TRBV29-1
CSARDRIAGYYEQYF TGCAGTGCTAGAGATCGAATAGCGGGGTACTACGAGCAGTACTTC TRBJ2-7 . TRBD2 TRBV20-1
CASSQDLWTGDCEQYF TGTGCCAGCAGCCAAGATCTGTGGACAGGGGATTGCGAGCAGTACTTC TRBJ2-7 many TRBD1 TRBV3-1
CASSLRENEKLFF TGCGCCAGCAGCCTGCGAGAGAATGAAAAACTGTTTTTT TRBJ1-4 . . TRBV4-3
CASSQRRDTQYF TGTGCCAGCAGCCAGCGGAGAGATACGCAGTATTTT TRBJ2-3 many . TRBV12-3/TRBV12-4
CSARGGLAGLYEQYF TGCAGTGCTAGAGGGGGACTAGCGGGCCTCTACGAGCAGTACTTC TRBJ2-7 . TRBD2 TRBV20-1
CAWSSGTGNNEQFF TGTGCCTGGAGTTCCGGGACAGGTAACAATGAGCAGTTCTTC TRBJ2-1 many TRBD1 TRBV30
CSAREVGVRTGELFF TGCAGTGCTAGAGAGGTGGGGGTGAGGACCGGGGAGCTGTTTTTT TRBJ2-2 many . TRBV20-1
CASSVRPTGVDTQYF TGTGCCAGCAGCGTTCGTCCGACGGGGGTAGATACGCAGTATTTT TRBJ2-3 many . TRBV9
CASSNQPASTDTQYF TGTGCCAGCAGTAATCAGCCTGCAAGCACAGATACGCAGTATTTT TRBJ2-3 few . TRBV12-3/TRBV12-4
CASTLSWGQVGEQYF TGTGCCAGCACCCTGAGTTGGGGACAGGTTGGCGAGCAGTACTTC TRBJ2-7 . TRBD1 TRBV6-1
CASSPNTRWSTDTQYF TGTGCCAGCAGCCCCAACACGCGGTGGAGCACAGATACGCAGTATTTT TRBJ2-3 many . TRBV7-2
CASSPGPRYTEAFF TGTGCCAGTAGTCCGGGACCGAGATACACTGAAGCTTTCTTT TRBJ1-1 many . TRBV19
CASWRQGWNEQFF TGTGCCAGCTGGCGACAGGGCTGGAATGAGCAGTTCTTC TRBJ2-1 many TRBD1 TRBV12-3/TRBV12-4
CASSYVRWDYGYTF TGTGCCAGCAGTTACGTAAGATGGGACTATGGCTACACCTTC TRBJ1-2 many . TRBV6-5
CASSLEQITGELFF TGTGCCAGCAGCTTAGAACAGATCACCGGGGAGCTGTTTTTT TRBJ2-2 many . TRBV7-2
CASSSSGEQYF TGTGCCAGCAGTTCATCCGGCGAGCAGTACTTC TRBJ2-7 many . TRBV11-1
CASSLTGGSSDTQYF TGTGCCAGCAGCCTGACGGGGGGATCTTCTGATACGCAGTATTTT TRBJ2-3 many TRBD2 TRBV5-6
CASSLQGSGAEAFF TGTGCCAGCAGCTTGCAAGGTTCTGGGGCTGAAGCTTTCTTT TRBJ1-1 many . TRBV5-6